Here is one TCR beta chain with its context. Antigen unknown. This sample was taken from a study of untreated major depressive disorder. The CDR3 totals 15 residues. The V gene lost 3 bases and the J gene lost 5 bases, with 16 bases spanning the gap. Germline V gene lookup returns CDR1 MNHEY and CDR2 SMNVEV (reference sequence). General study findings and limits: TRBV25-01 and TRBV02-01 usage differences were not statistically significant. Compared with controls, depressed patients showed more TRBV05-01 (Vbeta 5.1) usage in CD4+ T cells.

Only in-frame clones appear in the TCRdb table, and some are missing; sequencing was by immunoSEQ multiplex PCR. The profile shows around 13,000 clones, around 90% of them singletons. Every participant had European ancestry. V gene TRBV27 combines with J gene TRBJ1-1; tentatively, D is TRBD1 (6 bases). The sequence derives from a woman aged 25-40 years with major depressive disorder. Input material: CD4+ T cells from PBMCs. The CDR3 protein is CASSFLGGQGTEAFF. In DNA, the CDR3 is TGTGCCAGCAGTTTCCTGGGGGGGCAAGGGACTGAAGCTTTCTTT.